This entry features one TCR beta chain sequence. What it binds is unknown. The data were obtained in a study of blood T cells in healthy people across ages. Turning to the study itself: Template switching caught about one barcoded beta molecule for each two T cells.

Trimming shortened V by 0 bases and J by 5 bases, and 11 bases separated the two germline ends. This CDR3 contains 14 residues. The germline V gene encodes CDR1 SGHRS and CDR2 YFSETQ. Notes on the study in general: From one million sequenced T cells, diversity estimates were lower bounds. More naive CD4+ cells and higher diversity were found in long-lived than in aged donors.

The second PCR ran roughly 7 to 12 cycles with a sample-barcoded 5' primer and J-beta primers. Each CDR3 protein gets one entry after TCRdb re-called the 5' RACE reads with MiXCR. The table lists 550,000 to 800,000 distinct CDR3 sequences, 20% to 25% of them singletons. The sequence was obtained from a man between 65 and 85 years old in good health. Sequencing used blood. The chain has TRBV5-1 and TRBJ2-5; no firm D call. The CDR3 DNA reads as TGCGCCAGCAGCTTGGCCTCACGCGCTGAGACCCAGTACTTC. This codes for CASSLASRAETQYF.